The 6 T cell receptor beta chains below were found in one sample sequenced in a study of glioma-infiltrating T cells. Using RNA template, CDR3s of TCR alpha and beta were amplified with iRepertoire arm-PCR. TCRdb independently ran MiXCR on the multiplex PCR reads; one entry per CDR3 protein. This sample has 160,000 or so distinct CDR3 sequences, with about 40% found just once. Material for sequencing was glioma tissue, nonneoplastic brain tissue, or PBMCs (not recorded which). The receptors were sampled from a human donor with low-grade glioma or glioblastoma, undergoing nonglioma brain surgery, or in good health (not recorded which).

For this clonotype: Since a much larger clone is just one base distant, this may be a read error. CDR3 sequence (DNA): TGTGCCAGTAGTGTTATAGTTAACACTGAAGCTCTCTTT. Its translation: CASSVIVNTEALF. The chain is built from TRBV19 and TRBJ1-1; the D is unclear. CDR1 is LNHDA, CDR2 SQIVND, per germline (reference sequence). There are 13 residues in the CDR3.

This clonotype has only a few counts. The chain combines TRBV5-1 with TRBJ2-1; 7 nucleotides line up with TRBD2. The germline V gene encodes CDR1 SGHRS and CDR2 YFSETQ. This CDR3 is built from 15 residues. V lost 2 bases, J lost 7 bases, and 9 bases stayed unmatched. The CDR3 is CASSFAAGRNNEQFF. The CDR3 region has the DNA TGCGCCAGCAGCTTCGCAGCGGGGAGAAATAATGAGCAGTTCTTC.

The chain is built from TRBV18 and TRBJ2-7, with TRBD2 matching 10 bases. The CDR3 runs 15 residues. The V and J ends lost 6 bases and 2 bases, in that order; junction bases with no gene match: 7. Germline V gene lookup returns CDR1 KGHSH and CDR2 LQKENI. As DNA, the CDR3 is TGTGCCAGCTCCCAACCGACTAGCGGGCCCTACGAGCAGTACTTC. Protein sequence: CASSQPTSGPYEQYF. The whole variable domain, filled in from reference TRBV18 and TRBJ2-7, reads NAGVMQNPRHLVRRRGQEARLRCSPMKGHSHVYWYRQLPEEGLKFMVYLQKENIIDESGMPKERFSAEFPKEGPSILRIQQVVRGDSAAYFCASSQPTSGPYEQYFGPGTRLTVT.

Regarding this clonotype: This clone may be a read error of a much larger clone one base away. This chain connects TRBV24-1 to TRBJ2-1; 8 bases line up with TRBD1. V shed 4 bases and J 11 bases; nucleotides not matched to a gene: 12. The CDR3 contains 15 residues. Per germline, CDR1 KGHDR and CDR2 SFDVKD. The CDR3 nucleotides are TGTGCCACCAGTGACCTCCGGGACAGGTATGATAAGCAGTTCTTC. Encoded protein: CATSDLRDRYDKQFF.

This clonotype turned up a few times. This chain connects TRBV18 to TRBJ2-1; a weak D match, TRBD1 (5 bases). Germline V gene lookup returns CDR1 KGHSH and CDR2 LQKENI. The CDR3 contains 14 residues. V lost 6 bases to trimming and J lost 8 bases, with 17 bases between them. This CDR3 is CASSASGIQDEQFF. The DNA of the CDR3 is TGTGCCAGCTCGGCGTCAGGGATCCAAGATGAGCAGTTCTTC.

In this sample, this clonotype turned up many times. V gene TRBV28 combines with J gene TRBJ2-7; TRBD1 might be the D (6 bases). Trimming left V 6 bases short and J 4 bases short, with 16 bases between. CDR3 length: 14 amino acids. Germline CDR1 reads MDHEN; CDR2 reads SYDVKM. The CDR3 DNA reads TGTGCCAGCAGACTCAGGGGACCATTTTACGAGCAGTACTTC. This codes for CASRLRGPFYEQYF. Looking up the rest from reference TRBV28 and TRBJ2-7 gives the full variable domain: DVKVTQSSRYLVKRTGEKVFLECVQDMDHENMFWYRQDPGLGLRLIYFSYDVKMKEKGDIPEGYSVSREKKERFSLILESASTNQTSMYLCASRLRGPFYEQYFGPGTRLTVT.